This entry is about one T cell receptor beta chain. V shed 2 bases and J shed 8 bases, with 10 bases lying between them. There are 13 residues in the CDR3. Germline lookup yields CDR1 SGHTA and CDR2 FQGNSA. The data were obtained in a study of blood T cell repertoires in COVID-19. Study as a whole: PBMCs, B-cell-depleted T cells, or T cells provided the cDNA or gDNA that made up the material.

The authors' processing: Reference gene primer amplification gave nucleated cell count estimates. Profiling relied on immunoSEQ multiplex PCR, and the TCRdb table lists in-frame clones only, not all of them. The DNA gave D and trimming, while V, J and clone size come from that table. In the table there are about 120,000 clones, about 85% of which are singletons. The sequence was collected from a man aged 35 to 55 with acute or convalescent COVID-19. The source material was peripheral blood. The chain carries TRBV7-2 and TRBJ2-1; D is unresolved. The CDR3 region has the DNA TGTGCCAGCAGCTTAAATGGTCGGGATGAGCAGTTCTTC. The encoded protein is CASSLNGRDEQFF.